A selection of T cell receptor beta chains follows, all from one sample in a study of CD8 T cells in Susac syndrome. A single record per CDR3 protein comes from TCRdb applying MiXCR to the immunoSEQ multiplex PCR reads. The sample lists around 85,000 distinct CDR3 sequences, just under 95% occurring once. Source material: CD8+ T cells from PBMCs. Source of these receptors: a human donor with Susac syndrome. CDR3s include the opening cysteine and the closing phenylalanine or tryptophan. Clone size, where shown, is once, few, many, or a class for clones that have expanded.

NA	TRBV30	TRBJ2-4	CAWTLGTSGEGVIQYF
NA	TRBV6-5	TRBJ2-7	CASSPARGDEQYF
NA	TRBV7-7	TRBJ2-1	CASSPRDSSSYNEQFF
NA	TRBV6-5	TRBJ2-7	CASSYPRGTSGTSYEQYF
NA	TRBV30	TRBJ1-1	CAWSVMSNTEAFF
NA	TRBV29-1	TRBJ2-1	CSVERAGVRNNEQFF
NA	TRBV6-4	TRBJ1-2	CASDCTINYGYTF
NA	TRBV29-1	TRBJ1-1	CSVGRGTEAFF
NA	TRBV29-1	TRBJ2-7	CSVEDRGQGPLYEQYF
NA	TRBV4-1	TRBJ2-7	CASSQRDLGSWVQYF
NA	TRBV11-2	TRBJ2-3	CASSSYQVTDTQYF
NA	TRBV9	TRBJ1-5	CASSVDGVAHQPQHF
NA	TRBV20-1	TRBJ2-7	CRATSGDSYEQYF
NA	TRBV29-1	TRBJ2-1	CSVVGSEQFF
once	TRBV7-8	TRBJ2-1	CASSPSGRAPFWDEQFF
NA	TRBV5-6	TRBJ2-1	CASSPTSVGEQFF
NA	TRBV9	TRBJ2-2	CASSVGTGELFF
NA	TRBV7-9	TRBJ2-3	CAIQSGRASGETDTQYF
NA	TRBV7-2	TRBJ2-1	CASSFSGTNNEQFF
NA	TRBV4-1	TRBJ2-1	CASSHAGPYNEQFF
NA	TRBV27	TRBJ1-2	CASSLSGTGGRGYTF
NA	TRBV11-2	TRBJ2-2	CASSLVNTGELFF
NA	TRBV4-1	TRBJ2-1	CASSQLRGEQFF
NA	TRBV7-9	TRBJ1-1	CASSPELATEAFF
NA	TRBV12-3/TRBV12-4	TRBJ2-5	CASSFWARPVQETQYF
NA	TRBV20-1	TRBJ2-7	CSASSPSGSYEQYF
NA	TRBV7-6	TRBJ2-1	CASSLELAGYNEQFF
NA	TRBV12-3/TRBV12-4	TRBJ1-5	CASSFGQGGQPQHF
NA	TRBV6-1	TRBJ2-7	CASSEGVEMFCF
once	TRBV9	TRBJ1-2	CASSPRRMNNYGYTF
NA	TRBV7-2	TRBJ2-5	CASSLGTSGQETQYF
NA	TRBV27	TRBJ1-1	CASSLDLMNTEAFF
once	TRBV27	TRBJ2-7	CASSLPGGEQYF
NA	TRBV4-3	TRBJ2-3	CASSQGRTTPDTQYF
NA	TRBV13	TRBJ2-3	CASRPTSGILDTQYF
NA	TRBV20-1	TRBJ2-7	CSARGYTSSYEQYF
NA	TRBV6-4	TRBJ2-5	CASMGQETQYF
NA	TRBV7-6	TRBJ2-3	CASSLEWGTDTQYF
NA	TRBV13	TRBJ2-7	CASSLGDREGPYEQYF
NA	TRBV29-1	TRBJ2-2	CSVNRAGELFF
NA	TRBV4-1	TRBJ2-7	CASSHSVTTYEQYF
NA	TRBV4-1	TRBJ2-7	CASSQAHTNSYEQYF
few	TRBV4-2	TRBJ2-7	CASSQGQGGNYEQYF
NA	TRBV5-6	TRBJ1-2	CASRSSEGYTF
once	TRBV29-1	TRBJ2-7	CSVDGDGSYEQYF
once	TRBV20-1	TRBJ2-3	CSATRDFSSSTDTQYF
NA	TRBV21-1	TRBJ2-1	CASSKVSAGSYNEQFF
NA	TRBV20-1	TRBJ1-5	CSASLDDSYNQPQHF
NA	TRBV5-1	TRBJ2-7	CASSLEASGRNEQYF
once	TRBV7-3	TRBJ1-1	CASSLSGGLGTEAFF
NA	TRBV4-1	TRBJ1-5	CASSQEGRQPQHF
NA	TRBV12-3/TRBV12-4	TRBJ2-1	CASSMGQGGNEQFF
NA	TRBV7-2	TRBJ2-1	CASSFRTSGSNNEQFF
NA	TRBV2	TRBJ1-5	CASSGRGLSNQPQHF